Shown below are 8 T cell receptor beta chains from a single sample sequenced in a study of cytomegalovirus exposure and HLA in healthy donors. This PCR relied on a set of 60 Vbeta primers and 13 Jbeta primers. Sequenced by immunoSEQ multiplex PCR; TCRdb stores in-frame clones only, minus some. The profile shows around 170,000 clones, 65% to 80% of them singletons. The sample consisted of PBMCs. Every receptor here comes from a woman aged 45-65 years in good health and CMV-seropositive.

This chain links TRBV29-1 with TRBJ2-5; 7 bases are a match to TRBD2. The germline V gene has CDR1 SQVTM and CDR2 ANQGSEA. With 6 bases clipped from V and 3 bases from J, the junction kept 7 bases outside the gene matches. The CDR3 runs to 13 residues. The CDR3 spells CSVLRLAEETQYF. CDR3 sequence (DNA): TGCAGCGTGCTTCGACTAGCAGAAGAGACCCAGTACTTC. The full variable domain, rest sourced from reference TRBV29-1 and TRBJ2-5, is SAVISQKPSRDICQRGTSLTIQCQVDSQVTMMFWYRQQPGQSLTLIATANQGSEATYESGFVIDKFPISRPNLTFSTLTVSNMSPEDSSIYLCSVLRLAEETQYFGPGTRLLVL.

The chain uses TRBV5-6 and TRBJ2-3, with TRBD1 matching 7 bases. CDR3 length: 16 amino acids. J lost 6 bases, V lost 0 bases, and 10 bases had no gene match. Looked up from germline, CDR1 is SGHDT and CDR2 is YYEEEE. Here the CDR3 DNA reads TGTGCCAGCAGCTTGGCAGCGGACCCACAGGGGGATACGCAGTATTTT. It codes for CASSLAADPQGDTQYF.

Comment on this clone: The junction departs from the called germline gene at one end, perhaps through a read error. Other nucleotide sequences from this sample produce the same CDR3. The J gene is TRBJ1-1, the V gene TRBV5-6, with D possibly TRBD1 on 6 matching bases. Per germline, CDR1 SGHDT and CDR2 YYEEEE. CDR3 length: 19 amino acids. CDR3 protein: CASSPRGSGFLRAHTEAFF. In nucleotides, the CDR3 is TGCGCCAGCAGCCCCAGGGGTAGCGGGTTTCTTAGGGCTCACACTGAAGCTTTCTTT. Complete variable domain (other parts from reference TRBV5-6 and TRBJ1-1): DAGVTQSPTHLIKTRGQQVTLRCSPKSGHDTVSWYQQALGQGPQFIFQYYEEEERQRGNFPDRFSGHQFPNYSSELNVNALLLGDSALYLCASSPRGSGFLRAHTEAFFGQGTRLTVV.

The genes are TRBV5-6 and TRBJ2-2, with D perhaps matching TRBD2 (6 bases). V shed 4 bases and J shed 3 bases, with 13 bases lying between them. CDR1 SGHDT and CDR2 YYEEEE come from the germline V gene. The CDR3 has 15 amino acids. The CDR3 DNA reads TGTGCCAGCAGCCAACCGGGACTGGACACCGGGGAGCTGTTTTTT. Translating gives CASSQPGLDTGELFF.

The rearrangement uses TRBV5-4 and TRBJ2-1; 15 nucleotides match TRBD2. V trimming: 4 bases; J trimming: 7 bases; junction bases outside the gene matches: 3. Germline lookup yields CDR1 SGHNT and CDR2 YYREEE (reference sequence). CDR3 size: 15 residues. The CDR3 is CASSLGLAGGNEQFF. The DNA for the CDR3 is TGTGCCAGCAGCCTAGGACTAGCGGGGGGGAATGAGCAGTTCTTC.

In nucleotides, the CDR3 is TGTGCCAGTACCTCCGGACAGGGAGGGTTCTATGGCTACACCTTC. This codes for CASTSGQGGFYGYTF. The chain recombines TRBV19 with TRBJ1-2; 8 bases fit TRBD1. Germline CDR1 is LNHDA and CDR2 is SQIVND (reference sequence). Losses at the gene ends were 7 bases for V and 4 bases for J; bases not matched to a gene: 11. The CDR3 length is 15 residues. The full variable domain, in which reference TRBV19 and TRBJ1-2 provide the parts outside the CDR3, is DGGITQSPKYLFRKEGQNVTLSCEQNLNHDAMYWYRQDPGQGLRLIYYSQIVNDFQKGDIAEGYSVSREKKESFPLTVTSAQKNPTAFYLCASTSGQGGFYGYTFGSGTRLTVV.

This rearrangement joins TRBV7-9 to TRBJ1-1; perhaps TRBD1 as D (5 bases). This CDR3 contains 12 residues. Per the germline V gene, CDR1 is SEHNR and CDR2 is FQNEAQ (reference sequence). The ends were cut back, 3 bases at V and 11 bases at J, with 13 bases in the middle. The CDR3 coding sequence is TGTGCCAGCAGCTTCGTTGACAGCCGGGCTTTCTTT. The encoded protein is CASSFVDSRAFF.

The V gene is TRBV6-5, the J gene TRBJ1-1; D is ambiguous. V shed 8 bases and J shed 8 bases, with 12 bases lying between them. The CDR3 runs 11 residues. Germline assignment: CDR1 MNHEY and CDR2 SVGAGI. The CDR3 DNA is TGTGCCAGCCAGACCTCGGGGGAAGCTTTCTTT. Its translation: CASQTSGEAFF.